The sequence of this T cell receptor (beta chain) was determined in a study of CD8+ T cells in alopecia areata. Background on the study: Donor skin was harvested from approximately 6-12-month-old C3H/HeJ mice with spontaneous alopecia and grafted onto approximately 7-11-week-old female C3H/HeJ recipients.

A sort of pooled cutaneous lymph node cells used CD4, CD8alpha, NKG2D, NKG2ACE and other stains. Overall study results and limits: Resident alphabeta T-cell populations of normal skin are likewise subject to sequencing in scalp samples. Researchers report lesional scalp, most notably alopecia totalis/universalis, outstripped normal scalp in clonality. Whereas mice showed it more clearly, TCR sharing across patients was murkier, possibly because of HLA.

V gave up 5 bases and J gave up 5 bases, with 8 bases separating them. Germline loops: CDR1 NSHNY, CDR2 SYGAGN. There are 13 residues in the CDR3. Following extraction, RNA underwent reverse transcription to cDNA, which served as the sequencing template. TCRdb's copy holds only in-frame clones and misses some; the assay was immunoSEQ multiplex PCR. The sample is made up of approximately 280,000 clones, none counted only once. This clone was seen more than once but under ten times. The antigen is undetermined. All gene names here are mouse names. The sequence runs out 3 residues before the end of the CDR3; the remainder is reconstructed from the germline J gene. Other DNA sequences in this sample translate to the same CDR3.

This TCR was recovered from a C3H/HeJ mouse with alopecia areata. For this mouse line, the MHC haplotype is H2-k. Sequenced material: CD4+ T cells sorted from a lymph node. The V and J genes are TRBV13-1 and TRBJ1-6; D unclear. TRBJ1-6 is recorded as an ORF, its role being uncertain. The CDR3 sequence is CASSPTDNSPLYF. The covered CDR3 bases are TGTGCCAGCAGCCCCACAGATAATTCGCCC.